Each of the 23 T cell receptor beta chains below was sequenced from the same sample in a study of blood T cell repertoires in COVID-19 (dated by TCRdb to 2020 to 2021). Libraries were built with the immunoSEQ multiplex PCR assay. TCRdb retrieved this table from immuneACCESS and kept in-frame rearrangements only. Not all clones are present; in checked studies, unresolved V genes account for under half, and no reason is known for the remainder. The sample records 200,000 to 250,000 clones, about 80% of which are singletons. The ten biggest clones cover approximately 1.8% of the sample. What was sequenced was peripheral blood. The source is a man aged 25-45 years who had recovered from COVID-19.

This clone has only one observation. The chain uses TRBV7-3 and TRBJ2-3; D perhaps matches TRBD2 (6 bases). Trimming left V 1 base short and J 8 bases short, with 13 bases between. There are 14 residues in the CDR3. Germline loops: CDR1 SGHTA, CDR2 FQGTGA. The CDR3 region has the DNA TGTGCCAGCAGCTTAATGACCCTCGGGGGTACGCAGTATTTT. The encoded protein is CASSLMTLGGTQYF. Combining the CDR3 with reference TRBV7-3 and TRBJ2-3 gives the whole variable domain GAGVSQTPSNKVTEKGKYVELRCDPISGHTALYWYRQSLGQGPEFLIYFQGTGAADDSGLPNDRFFAVRPEGSVSTLKIQRTERGDSAVYLCASSLMTLGGTQYFGPGTRLTVL.

The gene calls are TRBV10-3 and TRBJ1-1; 8 bases agree with TRBD1. V lost 10 bases, J lost 5 bases, and 12 bases stayed unmatched. CDR1 and CDR2 from the germline V gene are ENHRY and SYGVKD. The CDR3 covers 14 residues. The CDR3 is CATGARQGMTEAFF. CDR3 nucleotide sequence: TGTGCCACGGGGGCCCGACAGGGGATGACTGAAGCTTTCTTT.

V and J are TRBV9 and TRBJ2-5; TRBD1 matches at 11 bases. V lost 3 bases and J lost 2; bases outside the gene matches: 9. Germline V gene sequence: CDR1 SGDLS, CDR2 YYNGEE. This CDR3 comprises 17 residues. CDR3 coding DNA: TGTGCCAGCAGCGCTGGGGGACAGGGGGGGCAACAAGAGACCCAGTACTTC. This gives the protein CASSAGGQGGQQETQYF.

The chain has TRBV19 and TRBJ2-3; 9 nucleotides agree with TRBD1. With 9 bases clipped from V and 4 bases from J, the junction kept 11 bases outside the gene matches. The CDR3 has 15 amino acids. Germline lookup yields CDR1 LNHDA and CDR2 SQIVND (reference sequence). Written as DNA, the CDR3 is TGTGCCAGCAAGTACCGGGACAGGGTCCCAGATACGCAGTATTTT. Protein: CASKYRDRVPDTQYF. The full variable domain, in which reference TRBV19 and TRBJ2-3 provide the parts outside the CDR3, is DGGITQSPKYLFRKEGQNVTLSCEQNLNHDAMYWYRQDPGQGLRLIYYSQIVNDFQKGDIAEGYSVSREKKESFPLTVTSAQKNPTAFYLCASKYRDRVPDTQYFGPGTRLTVL.

CDR3 nucleotides: TGTGCCACCAGCAGAGAGGCAGGCAGCTCCTATAATTCACCCCTCCACTTT. It codes for CATSREAGSSYNSPLHF. The chain combines TRBV15 with TRBJ1-6; D remains unclear. Germline assignment: CDR1 LNHNV and CDR2 YYDKDF (reference sequence). The CDR3 has 17 amino acids. The V end was cut by 0 bases, the J end by 0 bases, with 9 bases between.

This clone was picked up one time. The V call is TRBV7-3, the J call TRBJ2-2, with D tentatively TRBD2 (7 bases). This CDR3 is built from 15 residues. With 2 bases removed from V and 5 bases from J, the gap between germline ends came to 12 bases. CDR1 and CDR2 (germline): SGHTA, FQGTGA. CDR3 region: CASSLGAGATGELFF. Here the CDR3 DNA reads TGTGCCAGCAGCTTAGGCGCGGGGGCGACCGGGGAGCTGTTTTTT.

This clone was seen at least ten times. The chain has TRBV7-3 and TRBJ2-7, with a tentative D call TRBD1 (6 bases). Trimming shortened V by 0 bases and J by 9 bases, and 15 bases separated the two germline ends. Germline lookup yields CDR1 SGHTA and CDR2 FQGTGA. This CDR3 contains 14 residues. The CDR3 loop reads CASSLTWTALRQYV. The CDR3 DNA follows: TGTGCCAGCAGCTTAACGTGGACAGCCCTGCGGCAGTACGTC.

The chain combines TRBV6-5 with TRBJ1-2; possibly TRBD1 for D (6 bases). The CDR3 is made up of 12 amino acids. The V gene lost 8 bases and the J gene lost 4 bases, with 11 bases spanning the gap. Germline-derived CDR1 and CDR2 are MNHEY and SVGAGI. CDR3 bases: TGTGCCAGCGCGGACAGTTCCTATGGCTACACCTTC. It yields the protein CASADSSYGYTF.

The CDR3 DNA sequence: TGTGCCAGCAGCTTGATGGGACAGGGGAACACCGGGGAGCTGTTTTTT. Amino acid sequence: CASSLMGQGNTGELFF. The genes are TRBV5-4 and TRBJ2-2; 9 bases map to TRBD1. Losses at the gene ends were 1 base for V and 1 base for J; bases not matched to a gene: 2. Germline loops: CDR1 SGHNT, CDR2 YYREEE (reference sequence). The CDR3 runs 16 residues.

In DNA, the CDR3 is TGTGCTAGTGCCCTTCCAGGGAACTCCTACGAGCAGTACTTC. This codes for CASALPGNSYEQYF. The chain recombines TRBV12-5 with TRBJ2-7; D perhaps matches TRBD1 (5 bases). V lost 7 bases and J lost 0, with 13 bases in between. CDR3 size: 14 residues. Germline-derived CDR1 and CDR2 are LGHNT and FRNRAP.

This clone was observed a handful of times. V gene TRBV7-8 combines with J gene TRBJ1-6; D ambiguous. Looked up from germline, CDR1 is SGHVS and CDR2 is FQNEAQ. CDR3 length: 14 residues. The germline V and J ends were trimmed by 5 bases and 9 bases, with 14 bases remaining between them. CDR3 sequence: CASSPRSRGSPLHF. In DNA, the CDR3 is TGTGCCAGCAGCCCCAGGTCCCGGGGTTCACCCCTCCACTTT.

The chain joins TRBV6-5 to TRBJ2-7; D might be TRBD2 (6 bases). This CDR3 is built from 14 residues. The germline V and J ends were trimmed by 5 bases and 0 bases, with 11 bases remaining between them. In germline, CDR1 is MNHEY, CDR2 SVGAGI. In DNA, the CDR3 is TGTGCCAGCAGTCGGGACTTGAGCTCCTACGAGCAGTACGTC. Translated, it gives CASSRDLSSYEQYV.

V is TRBV2 and J is TRBJ2-3; D gene ambiguous. CDR1 SNHLY and CDR2 FYNNEI come from the germline V gene. This CDR3 is built from 15 residues. Trimming took 2 bases from V and 2 from J, leaving 11 bases between them. The CDR3 nucleotides read TGTGCCAGCAGTGAATGGCGGAAGGCCACAGATACGCAGTATTTT. This gives the protein CASSEWRKATDTQYF.

The chain recombines TRBV5-5 with TRBJ2-5; 7 bases are shared with TRBD1. Losses at the gene ends were 8 bases for V and 0 bases for J; bases not matched to a gene: 7. The CDR3 extends over 14 amino acids. Germline CDR1 is SGHKS and CDR2 is YYEKEE (reference sequence). CDR3 amino acids: CASTLQGYQETQYF. CDR3 nucleotides: TGTGCCAGTACCCTACAGGGGTACCAAGAGACCCAGTACTTC.

This clone is a singleton in its sample. The V call is TRBV11-3, the J call TRBJ2-7; TRBD1 matches 8 bases. V dropped 5 bases and J dropped 2; count of bases not matched to a gene: 5. Germline CDR1 reads SGHNT; CDR2 reads YENEEA. CDR3 length equals 14 residues. CDR3 loop: CASSVGTGPYEQYF. The CDR3, as DNA: TGTGCCAGCAGCGTAGGGACAGGTCCCTACGAGCAGTACTTC.

The gene calls are TRBV14 and TRBJ2-1; possibly TRBD1 for D (6 bases). V lost 0 bases and J lost 2, with 17 bases in between. The CDR3 loop spans 18 amino acids. The germline V gene encodes CDR1 SGHDN and CDR2 FVKESK. The CDR3 loop reads CASSQDGMRGTPYNEQFF. The CDR3, as DNA: TGTGCCAGCAGCCAAGACGGTATGAGGGGGACCCCCTACAATGAGCAGTTCTTC.

The rearrangement uses TRBV29-1 and TRBJ2-5, with 14 bases fitting TRBD2. This CDR3 is 15 amino acids long. Germline CDR1 and CDR2: SQVTM and ANQGSEA. V lost 2 bases to trimming and J lost 4 bases; unmatched junction nucleotides: 3. CDR3 nucleotides: TGCAGCGTTGAACAGGGGACTAGCGGGGGAGAGACCCAGTACTTC. This sequence encodes CSVEQGTSGGETQYF.

The gene calls are TRBV6-6 and TRBJ1-1, with D tentatively TRBD1 (6 bases). This CDR3 is 14 amino acids long. Trimming shortened V by 2 bases and J by 11 bases, and 18 bases separated the two germline ends. Germline V gene sequence: CDR1 MNHNY, CDR2 SVGAGI (reference sequence). CDR3 sequence (DNA): TGTGCCAGCAGTTACCAGCCCAGGGGTTCGATGGCTTTCTTT. It codes for CASSYQPRGSMAFF.

Here the CDR3 DNA reads TGTGCCAGCAGCACCTCGGGGAAAACTTTCTTT. The encoded protein is CASSTSGKTFF. The chain carries TRBV6-5 and TRBJ1-1; unclear D gene. This CDR3 has 11 amino acids. V lost 6 bases to trimming and J lost 12 bases, with 14 bases between them. Germline V gene data show CDR1 as MNHEY and CDR2 as SVGAGI.

The genes are TRBV7-2 and TRBJ2-3; the match to TRBD2 covers 9 bases. The CDR3 has 16 residues. V was clipped by 1 base and J by 5 bases; unmatched bases: 7. CDR1 is SGHTA and CDR2 is FQGNSA in the germline V gene. The CDR3 sequence: CASSLGAGGLVDTQYF. CDR3 nucleotides: TGTGCCAGCAGCTTAGGGGCGGGGGGGCTAGTAGATACGCAGTATTTT.

The chain links TRBV9 to TRBJ1-6; D gene uncertain. CDR1 SGDLS and CDR2 YYNGEE come from the germline V gene. V was pared by 0 bases and J by 5 bases, with 9 bases between. The CDR3 runs to 15 residues. CDR3 sequence reads: CASSVAVSDNSPLHF. The CDR3 coding sequence is TGTGCCAGCAGCGTAGCGGTTTCCGATAATTCACCCCTCCACTTT.

The genes are TRBV6-5 and TRBJ2-1; 8 bases are shared with TRBD1. The CDR3 is made up of 14 amino acids. Per the germline V gene, CDR1 is MNHEY and CDR2 is SVGAGI. With 4 bases clipped from V and 7 bases from J, the junction kept 6 bases outside the gene matches. CDR3 DNA sequence: TGTGCCAGCAGTTGGGGGACAGGTGGTAATGAGCAGTTCTTC. It is translated as CASSWGTGGNEQFF.

The rearrangement joins TRBV18 to TRBJ2-3; tentative D call: TRBD1 (5 bases). The V and J ends lost 0 bases and 4 bases respectively, with 5 bases between them. The CDR3 has 13 amino acids. Germline CDR1 is KGHSH and CDR2 is LQKENI. CDR3 nucleotide sequence: TGTGCCAGCTCACCACCACAGGCAGATACGCAGTATTTT. Protein: CASSPPQADTQYF. The full variable domain, its missing parts supplied by reference TRBV18 and TRBJ2-3, is NAGVMQNPRHLVRRRGQEARLRCSPMKGHSHVYWYRQLPEEGLKFMVYLQKENIIDESGMPKERFSAEFPKEGPSILRIQQVVRGDSAAYFCASSPPQADTQYFGPGTRLTVL.